This T cell receptor (beta chain) stems from a study of a mutant IDH1 vaccine in newly diagnosed glioma. In the study overall: Therapy received beforehand was radiotherapy, temozolomide, or both, with most patients given both.

Per the germline V gene, CDR1 is MDHEN and CDR2 is SYDVKM. With 5 bases removed from V and 2 bases from J, the gap between germline ends came to 7 bases. The length of the CDR3 is 13 residues. Using immunoSEQ multiplex PCR, the repertoire was profiled, and TCRdb retains in-frame clones only, with some absent. The data contain about 56,000 clones, about 86% of them singletons. Time point described: week 35, safety follow-up. With topical imiquimod, each dose of the vaccine consisted of 300 ug of mutant IDH1 20-mer peptide. Regarding the study as a whole: Shifts in the top peripheral T cell clonotypes seemed unrelated to pseudoprogression.

On this clone itself: The antigen is undetermined.

The source was PBMCs, collected from a glioma patient whose treatment included an IDH1 peptide vaccine. V gene TRBV28 combines with J gene TRBJ2-4; no reliable D call. This clonotype originated in a man aged 40-49 years with glioma. In DNA form, the CDR3 reads TGTGCCAGCAGTGCCAAACCCAAAAACATTCAGTACTTC. It encodes CASSAKPKNIQYF.